A selection of T cell receptor beta chains follows, all from one sample in a study of response to subunit inactivated influenza vaccine. MiXCR was run by TCRdb on the RT-PCR reads, yielding one entry per CDR3 protein. The table records about 700,000 distinct CDR3 sequences, around 15% of them present only once. The source was PBMCs from blood, collected 14 to 15 days before vaccination. All receptors derive from a man over 45 who received an inactivated influenza vaccine. Each CDR3 is given with its conserved first and last residue. The D gene is left open where the match is weak. The size of a clone is reported for some rows only, either as once, few or many, or as a class for expanded clones.

d_gene: TRBD1; v_gene: TRBV12-3/TRBV12-4; abundance: many; j_gene: TRBJ2-1; CDR3nt: TGTGCCAGCAGTTCCATGGACAGGGGAATAAACAATGAGCAGTTCTTC; CDR3aa: CASSSMDRGINNEQFF
d_gene: -; v_gene: TRBV20-1; abundance: few; j_gene: TRBJ1-1; CDR3nt: TGCAGTGCTAGAACGGGGGCGCGAACTGAAGCTTTCTTT; CDR3aa: CSARTGARTEAFF
d_gene: -; v_gene: TRBV5-1; abundance: -; j_gene: TRBJ2-7; CDR3nt: TGCGCCAGCAGCTTGGCCCTACAAGGCGACGAGCAGTACTTC; CDR3aa: CASSLALQGDEQYF
d_gene: -; v_gene: TRBV6-2/TRBV6-3; abundance: -; j_gene: TRBJ2-1; CDR3nt: TGTGCCAGCACCTATAGCGATCTATACAATGAGCAGTTCTTC; CDR3aa: CASTYSDLYNEQFF
d_gene: TRBD2; v_gene: TRBV6-2/TRBV6-3; abundance: -; j_gene: TRBJ2-3; CDR3nt: TGTGCCAGCAGTTACGGACCGGGGGGGCCGGCAGATACGCAGTATTTT; CDR3aa: CASSYGPGGPADTQYF
d_gene: -; v_gene: TRBV6-1; abundance: -; j_gene: TRBJ2-5; CDR3nt: TGTGCCAGCAGTGAATTCGGAGTAAGAGCGCAAGAGACCCAGTACTTC; CDR3aa: CASSEFGVRAQETQYF
d_gene: TRBD1; v_gene: TRBV4-1; abundance: few; j_gene: TRBJ1-1; CDR3nt: TGCGCCAGCACCCTATCCGGGACAGGGGGGGACACTGAAGCTTTCTTT; CDR3aa: CASTLSGTGGDTEAFF
d_gene: -; v_gene: TRBV27; abundance: -; j_gene: TRBJ2-2; CDR3nt: TGTGCCAGCAGTTTATCCCTCGGGGGACATTCTAACACCGGGGAGCTGTTTTTT; CDR3aa: CASSLSLGGHSNTGELFF
d_gene: TRBD1; v_gene: TRBV6-2/TRBV6-3; abundance: -; j_gene: TRBJ1-1; CDR3nt: TGTGCCAGCAGTTACACCGGGACAGTGAACACTGAAGCTTTCTTT; CDR3aa: CASSYTGTVNTEAFF
d_gene: TRBD2; v_gene: TRBV5-4; abundance: many; j_gene: TRBJ2-3; CDR3nt: TGTGCCAGCAGCTTGGTGGGGACGGGGGGGCGCACAGATACGCAGTATTTT; CDR3aa: CASSLVGTGGRTDTQYF
d_gene: TRBD2; v_gene: TRBV18; abundance: few; j_gene: TRBJ2-3; CDR3nt: TGTGCCAGCTCACCACTAGCGCCTAGCGGGTCAGTGGATACGCAGTATTTT; CDR3aa: CASSPLAPSGSVDTQYF
d_gene: -; v_gene: TRBV12-3/TRBV12-4; abundance: -; j_gene: TRBJ2-1; CDR3nt: TGTGCCAGCAGCCCCTCACGCTCCTACAATGAGCAGTTCTTC; CDR3aa: CASSPSRSYNEQFF
d_gene: TRBD1; v_gene: TRBV5-5; abundance: -; j_gene: TRBJ2-5; CDR3nt: TGTGCCAGCAGACGACAGGGGCCTCTAGAAGAGACCCAGTACTTC; CDR3aa: CASRRQGPLEETQYF
d_gene: -; v_gene: TRBV5-1; abundance: few; j_gene: TRBJ2-2; CDR3nt: TGCGCCAGCAGTCCTTCTTCTAGCGACACCGGGGAGCTGTTTTTT; CDR3aa: CASSPSSSDTGELFF
d_gene: -; v_gene: TRBV21-1; abundance: -; j_gene: TRBJ2-2; CDR3nt: TGTGCCAGCAGCAATCCCCGCCGGGGGGGAACCGGGGAGCTGTTTTTT; CDR3aa: CASSNPRRGGTGELFF